A single sample is the source of the 19 T cell receptor beta chains below, sequenced in a study of cytomegalovirus exposure and HLA in healthy donors. Primers for the PCR totalled 60 Vbeta and 13 Jbeta. Using immunoSEQ multiplex PCR, the repertoire was profiled, and TCRdb retains in-frame clones only, with some absent. The repertoire holds roughly 99,000 clones, with roughly 70% as singletons. The sample comprised PBMCs. These receptors were obtained from a woman aged 40 to 50 in good health and CMV-seropositive.

CDR3 DNA: TGTGCCAGCAAGCCATCAATTACGGGAAACATTCAGTACTTC. Protein product: CASKPSITGNIQYF. This chain links TRBV2 with TRBJ2-4, with D hard to call. Germline-derived CDR1 and CDR2 are SNHLY and FYNNEI. The V end was cut by 7 bases, the J end by 6 bases, with 16 bases between. The CDR3 totals 14 residues.

This clone was seen more than once but under ten times. The chain links TRBV7-3 to TRBJ2-5; TRBD1 is a possible D gene (6 bases). From germline, CDR1 is SGHTA and CDR2 FQGTGA. The germline V and J ends were trimmed by 1 base and 5 bases, with 20 bases remaining between them. This CDR3 spans 17 amino acids. The CDR3 spells CASSLKLGDRFSETQYF. The CDR3 DNA reads TGTGCCAGCAGCTTAAAACTAGGCGACAGGTTTTCCGAGACCCAGTACTTC.

The chain recombines TRBV30 with TRBJ1-4; TRBD1 is a possible D gene (5 bases). The CDR3 sequence is 13 residues long. Germline V gene lookup returns CDR1 GTSNPN and CDR2 SVGIG (reference sequence). Trimming took off 5 bases at V and 4 bases at J, with 11 bases between the two ends. CDR3 in amino acids: CAWGAHINEKLFF. CDR3 in DNA: TGTGCCTGGGGGGCGCACATTAATGAAAAACTGTTTTTT.

The chain links TRBV2 to TRBJ1-5; 8 bases agree with TRBD1. The germline CDR1 and CDR2 sequences are SNHLY and FYNNEI. The V gene end was trimmed by 6 bases and the J gene end by 6 bases; junction bases not matched to a gene: 7. The CDR3 is made up of 14 amino acids. CDR3 sequence (DNA): TGTGCCAGCAGGCCAACAGGGGGTGGTCAGCCCCAGCATTTT. Amino acid sequence: CASRPTGGGQPQHF. Full variable domain (missing parts from reference TRBV2 and TRBJ1-5): EPEVTQTPSHQVTQMGQEVILRCVPISNHLYFYWYRQILGQKVEFLVSFYNNEISEKSEIFDDQFSVERPDGSNFTLKIRSTKLEDSAMYFCASRPTGGGQPQHFGDGTRLSIL.

The chain joins TRBV5-4 to TRBJ2-2, with 9 bases matching TRBD1. This CDR3 is 16 amino acids long. J was trimmed by 5 bases and V by 4 bases; bases with no gene match: 9. Germline-derived CDR1 and CDR2 are SGHNT and YYREEE (reference sequence). CDR3 bases: TGTGCCAGCAGCCCCGGGGGGACAGGGTTAACCGGGGAGCTGTTTTTT. This codes for CASSPGGTGLTGELFF.

This chain uses TRBV10-3 with TRBJ2-7; D is unresolved. Between the trimmed V and J ends, which lost 0 bases and 6 bases, there was a span of 9 bases. Germline CDR1 and CDR2: ENHRY and SYGVKD. The CDR3 covers 13 residues. CDR3 coding DNA: TGTGCCATCAGTGAGTCGACTCGAGGCGAGCAGTACTTC. Its protein is CAISESTRGEQYF.

V gene TRBV11-2 combines with J gene TRBJ1-2; D uncertain. Germline V gene data show CDR1 as SGHAT and CDR2 as FQNNGV. The CDR3 spans 15 residues. With 0 bases removed from V and 0 bases from J, the gap between germline ends came to 8 bases. CDR3 residues: CASSLEGRTNYGYTF. CDR3 in DNA: TGTGCCAGCAGCTTAGAAGGCAGGACTAACTATGGCTACACCTTC.

This chain joins TRBV19 and TRBJ1-5; 7 bases are a match to TRBD1. The CDR3 contains 15 residues. In germline, CDR1 is LNHDA, CDR2 SQIVND (reference sequence). The J segment lost 1 base and the V segment lost 1 base, leaving 1 base of the junction unmatched. The CDR3 DNA reads as TGTGCCAGTAGTATAGTACAGGGGAGCAATCAGCCCCAGCATTTT. Protein sequence: CASSIVQGSNQPQHF.

V and J are TRBV4-1 and TRBJ1-4; 9 bases line up with TRBD1. The trim removed 1 base at V and 8 bases at J, leaving 14 bases unmatched. CDR3 length: 18 residues. The V gene's germline CDR1 is MGHRA and CDR2 YSYEKL. The CDR3 DNA reads as TGCGCCAGCAGCCAAGCCCAGGACAGGGGCCGTAGGGGGGAAAAACTGTTTTTT. Protein: CASSQAQDRGRRGEKLFF.

Worth noting for this clone: Other DNA sequences within the sample encode an identical CDR3. In DNA form, the CDR3 reads TGTGCCAGCAGCTCGACAGGCTCCTACGAGCAGTACTTC. Translation gives CASSSTGSYEQYF. The chain uses TRBV7-9 and TRBJ2-7, with D possibly matching TRBD1 (6 bases). Germline V gene sequence: CDR1 SEHNR, CDR2 FQNEAQ (reference sequence). CDR3 length equals 13 residues. Between the trimmed V and J ends, which lost 4 bases and 0 bases, there was a span of 7 bases.

The chain combines TRBV9 with TRBJ1-1, with D unclear. CDR3 size: 16 residues. V lost 0 bases and J 3 bases, leaving 15 bases between the germline ends. From germline, CDR1 is SGDLS and CDR2 YYNGEE. The CDR3 nucleotides are TGTGCCAGCAGCGTAGGGCCAGGTGGATTTTACACTGAAGCTTTCTTT. This sequence encodes CASSVGPGGFYTEAFF. Full variable domain (remainder filled in from reference TRBV9 and TRBJ1-1): DSGVTQTPKHLITATGQRVTLRCSPRSGDLSVYWYQQSLDQGLQFLIQYYNGEERAKGNILERFSAQQFPDLHSELNLSSLELGDSALYFCASSVGPGGFYTEAFFGQGTRLTVV.

This chain links TRBV6-6 with TRBJ2-7; 10 positions match TRBD2. Germline V lookup: CDR1 MNHNY, CDR2 SVGAGI (reference sequence). The CDR3 length is 14 residues. Trimming at V came to 6 bases and at J to 4 bases, leaving 6 bases not matched to a gene. The CDR3: CASSLTSGEYEQYF. In DNA, the CDR3 is TGTGCCAGCAGCCTTACTAGCGGGGAGTACGAGCAGTACTTC.

V gene TRBV5-1 combines with J gene TRBJ1-1; 8 nucleotides line up with TRBD1. The CDR3 is 14 residues long. Looked up from germline, CDR1 is SGHRS and CDR2 is YFSETQ. After removal of 4 bases from V and 5 bases from J, the junction contained 7 bases not matched to a gene. CDR3 sequence reads: CASSPGQVGTEAFF. The CDR3 DNA sequence: TGCGCCAGCAGCCCGGGACAGGTGGGGACTGAAGCTTTCTTT.

This clone was seen only a few times. This chain joins TRBV7-8 and TRBJ1-1; D gene uncertain. Germline V gene data show CDR1 as SGHVS and CDR2 as FQNEAQ. The CDR3 extends over 14 amino acids. V lost 1 base, J lost 6 bases, and 12 bases lay in between. In DNA, the CDR3 is TGTGCCAGCAGCTTAGGAGAAGAGCAGGCTGAAGCTTTCTTT. Translation: CASSLGEEQAEAFF.

The rearrangement uses TRBV7-9 and TRBJ1-2, with 7 bases aligning to TRBD1. Trimming at V came to 1 base and at J to 6 bases, leaving 8 bases not matched to a gene. The CDR3 runs 15 residues. The germline V gene encodes CDR1 SEHNR and CDR2 FQNEAQ (reference sequence). CDR3 protein: CASSLELGGTNGYTF. Here the CDR3 DNA reads TGTGCCAGCAGCTTAGAGTTAGGGGGCACGAATGGCTACACCTTC.

The chain carries TRBV6-6 and TRBJ1-1; TRBD1 matches 7 bases. Germline CDR1 reads MNHNY; CDR2 reads SVGAGI (reference sequence). V shed 4 bases and J 1 base; nucleotides not matched to a gene: 6. CDR3 length equals 15 residues. The CDR3: CASSSTRGTNTEAFF. CDR3 DNA: TGTGCCAGCAGTTCCACCAGGGGGACGAACACTGAAGCTTTCTTT.

The V and J genes are TRBV5-8 and TRBJ1-2; 8 bases line up with TRBD1. V trimming: 2 bases; J trimming: 5 bases; junction bases outside the gene matches: 14. This CDR3 has 17 amino acids. Per the germline V gene, CDR1 is SGHTS and CDR2 is YDEGEE. The CDR3 nucleotides are TGTGCCAGCAGCTTAGGGACAGGAAACTTCCGAAGTTATGGCTACACCTTC. Its protein is CASSLGTGNFRSYGYTF.

This chain joins TRBV27 and TRBJ1-1; unclear D gene. CDR1 is MNHEY and CDR2 is SMNVEV in the germline V gene (reference sequence). The length of the CDR3 is 15 residues. The V gene lost 0 bases and the J gene lost 1 base, with 9 bases spanning the gap. Written as DNA, the CDR3 is TGTGCCAGCAGTTTATCTGGAGCTGGGAACACTGAAGCTTTCTTT. The encoded protein is CASSLSGAGNTEAFF.

This chain links TRBV9 with TRBJ1-1; D may be TRBD1 (6 bases). The CDR3 is made up of 15 amino acids. Germline-derived CDR1 and CDR2 are SGDLS and YYNGEE. The V end was cut by 2 bases, the J end by 2 bases, with 13 bases between. CDR3 amino acids: CASSVQTGSNTEAFF. The CDR3, as DNA: TGTGCCAGCAGCGTCCAAACAGGGAGCAACACTGAAGCTTTCTTT.